Listed below are T cell receptor beta chains from one sample, sequenced in a study of graft-versus-host responses after intestinal transplantation. No cognate antigen is known for these TCRs. Repertoires were generated with immunoSEQ multiplex PCR, while TCRdb's copy carries only in-frame clones and drops some. The table lists under 100,000 clones, 85% to 95% of them singletons. Sequenced material: unstimulated CD8+ T cells sorted from spleen or lymph node cells, taken before transplant. The receptors here all came from a human donor who was the organ donor for an intestinal transplant. Both conserved end residues are part of each CDR3. A D gene is named only where the DNA matches it firmly. Size tells how often a clone was seen (once, few, many) or the class of an expanded clone, and some rows leave it out.

D gene	V gene	clone size	J gene	CDR3 protein	CDR3 DNA
TRBD1	TRBV13	NA	TRBJ1-4	CASSSPGTGEEKLFF	TGTGCCAGCAGCTCCCCGGGGACAGGGGAGGAAAAACTGTTTTTT
TRBD2	TRBV30	once	TRBJ2-3	CAWSDPLAGATDTQYF	TGTGCCTGGAGTGACCCCTTAGCGGGGGCCACAGATACGCAGTATTTT
NA	TRBV27	NA	TRBJ1-2	CASSLNPRGGYTF	TGTGCCAGCAGTTTAAATCCCAGGGGCGGCTACACCTTC
TRBD1	TRBV9	NA	TRBJ1-3	CASSDDPTGVGNTIYF	TGTGCCAGCAGCGACGACCCGACAGGGGTTGGAAACACCATATATTTT
NA	TRBV5-1	NA	TRBJ1-2	CASSLSGDYGYTF	TGCGCCAGCAGCTTATCCGGGGATTATGGCTACACCTTC
TRBD1	TRBV7-9	NA	TRBJ2-7	CASSPWDSQSDEQYF	TGTGCCAGCAGCCCATGGGACAGTCAGAGCGACGAGCAGTACTTC
NA	TRBV5-1	NA	TRBJ1-6	CASSYWTYSPLHF	TGCGCCAGCAGCTATTGGACTTATTCACCCCTCCACTTT
NA	TRBV5-4	NA	TRBJ2-7	CASSLGGGNYEQYF	TGTGCCAGCAGCTTGGGCGGGGGCAACTACGAGCAGTACTTC
NA	TRBV9	NA	TRBJ2-5	CASSVEGGLGQETQYF	TGTGCCAGCAGCGTAGAGGGGGGGTTAGGGCAAGAGACCCAGTACTTC
NA	TRBV6-5	NA	TRBJ1-4	CASSYIANPRRWKLFF	TGTGCCAGCAGTTATATAGCCAACCCAAGAAGGTGGAAACTGTTTTTT
NA	TRBV7-9	NA	TRBJ2-7	CASSLGANYEQYF	TGTGCCAGCAGCCTAGGGGCCAACTACGAGCAGTACTTC
NA	TRBV6-6	NA	TRBJ1-1	CASSSGGTEAFF	TGTGCCAGCAGTTCGGGTGGGACTGAAGCTTTCTTT
NA	TRBV5-1	once	TRBJ2-1	CASSLDLEILSYNEQFF	TGCGCCAGCAGCTTGGATCTGGAGATCTTATCCTACAATGAGCAGTTCTTC
NA	TRBV27	NA	TRBJ1-5	CASSLRDSNQPQHF	TGTGCCAGCAGTTTACGGGATAGCAATCAGCCCCAGCATTTT
NA	TRBV2	NA	TRBJ2-2	CATRPGYGTGELFF	TGTGCCACCCGGCCAGGGTACGGCACCGGGGAGCTGTTTTTT
NA	TRBV27	NA	TRBJ1-1	CASSLLGQNTEAFF	TGTGCCAGCAGTTTATTGGGACAGAACACTGAAGCTTTCTTT
NA	TRBV27	NA	TRBJ2-7	CASSATTGYEQYF	TGTGCCAGCAGCGCCACTACTGGCTACGAGCAGTACTTC
NA	TRBV19	NA	TRBJ1-1	CASSIVSRNTEAFF	TGTGCCAGTAGTATAGTTAGTCGGAACACTGAAGCTTTCTTT
TRBD1	TRBV7-8	once	TRBJ2-2	CASSLPDREFTGELFF	TGTGCCAGCAGCTTACCGGACAGGGAGTTCACCGGGGAGCTGTTTTTT
NA	TRBV9	NA	TRBJ1-2	CASSGSRDLFWGDGYTF	TGTGCCAGCAGCGGGAGCCGGGACCTCTTCTGGGGGGATGGCTACACCTTC
NA	TRBV21-1	few	TRBJ1-6	CASSKVNEGVGNSPLHF	TGTGCCAGCAGCAAAGTTAATGAAGGGGTGGGTAATTCACCCCTCCACTTT
NA	TRBV6-5	NA	TRBJ2-3	CASHLGGDTDTQYF	TGTGCCAGCCATCTGGGCGGGGATACAGATACGCAGTATTTT
NA	TRBV27	NA	TRBJ2-2	CASSLAGAAGELFF	TGTGCCAGCAGTTTAGCAGGGGCGGCCGGGGAGCTGTTTTTT
TRBD2	TRBV18	NA	TRBJ2-7	CASSPTGGGPNYEQYF	TGTGCCAGCTCACCAACCGGGGGGGGCCCGAACTACGAGCAGTACTTC
TRBD2	TRBV7-9	NA	TRBJ2-5	CASSSLAGEETQYF	TGTGCCAGCAGCTCACTAGCGGGGGAAGAGACCCAGTACTTC
TRBD2	TRBV5-1	NA	TRBJ2-7	CASSSSSGPTYEQYF	TGCGCCAGCAGCTCCTCTAGCGGTCCTACCTACGAGCAGTACTTC
NA	TRBV4-1	NA	TRBJ1-6	CASSQEGASGPLHF	TGCGCCAGCAGCCAAGAAGGGGCATCGGGTCCCCTCCACTTT
NA	TRBV4-1	NA	TRBJ2-1	CASSQMFPEDSNEQFF	TGCGCCAGCAGCCAAATGTTTCCCGAGGACAGCAATGAGCAGTTCTTC
NA	TRBV7-6	NA	TRBJ1-6	CASSQEGSYNSPLHF	TGTGCCAGCAGCCAGGAGGGTTCCTATAATTCACCCCTCCACTTT
TRBD2	TRBV2	NA	TRBJ2-2	CASRALSGGEPFTGELFF	TGTGCCAGCAGGGCCCTTAGCGGGGGGGAGCCATTCACCGGGGAGCTGTTTTTT
TRBD2	TRBV6-5	NA	TRBJ2-5	CASSRLAGGETQYF	TGTGCCAGCAGCCGACTAGCGGGGGGGGAGACCCAGTACTTC
TRBD2	TRBV13	once	TRBJ2-3	CASSEGLAGGPGRDTQYF	TGTGCCAGCAGCGAGGGACTAGCGGGGGGTCCCGGGAGGGATACGCAGTATTTT
TRBD2	TRBV7-9	NA	TRBJ2-5	CASSPFLAGGETQYF	TGTGCCAGCAGCCCGTTTCTAGCGGGGGGGGAGACCCAGTACTTC
TRBD1	TRBV28	NA	TRBJ2-7	CASSFGTGGYEQYF	TGTGCCAGCAGTTTCGGGACAGGGGGCTACGAGCAGTACTTC
TRBD1	TRBV11-2	once	TRBJ1-6	CASSLVVGQGGNSPLHF	TGTGCCAGCAGCTTAGTGGTTGGACAGGGAGGGAATTCACCCCTCCACTTT
NA	TRBV27	NA	TRBJ2-2	CASSFQGLTGELFF	TGTGCCAGCAGTTTTCAGGGACTCACCGGGGAGCTGTTTTTT
NA	TRBV4-1	NA	TRBJ2-7	CASSQGGRLGSSYEQYF	TGCGCCAGCAGCCAAGGGGGACGACTAGGGAGCTCCTACGAGCAGTACTTC
NA	TRBV2	NA	TRBJ2-4	CASSDLQGKNIQYF	TGTGCCAGCAGTGATCTACAGGGAAAAAACATTCAGTACTTC
TRBD1	TRBV18	NA	TRBJ1-2	CASSPGQPFSYGYTF	TGTGCCAGCTCACCGGGACAGCCCTTCTCCTATGGCTACACCTTC
NA	TRBV7-2	NA	TRBJ1-4	CASSPGGVEGEKLFF	TGTGCCAGCAGCCCCGGAGGCGTAGAGGGTGAAAAACTGTTTTTT
TRBD2	TRBV4-2	NA	TRBJ2-2	CASSPRTSLGTGELFF	TGTGCCAGCAGCCCCCGGACTAGTCTAGGGACCGGGGAGCTGTTTTTT
TRBD2	TRBV27	NA	TRBJ2-1	CASSLLGTSNGGYTNEQFF	TGTGCCAGCAGTCTCTTGGGGACTAGTAATGGGGGATACACCAATGAGCAGTTCTTC
TRBD1	TRBV6-5	NA	TRBJ1-5	CASSYSGTGSQPQHF	TGTGCCAGCAGTTACTCCGGGACAGGGTCTCAGCCCCAGCATTTT
NA	TRBV11-1	NA	TRBJ2-3	CASSFKPYTDTQYF	TGTGCCAGCAGCTTTAAGCCTTACACAGATACGCAGTATTTT
NA	TRBV4-1	NA	TRBJ2-5	CASSQVSTDVGTQYF	TGCGCCAGCAGCCAAGTCTCGACTGACGTCGGGACCCAGTACTTC
TRBD1	TRBV28	NA	TRBJ1-1	CASDTDRAYYGTEAFF	TGTGCCAGCGATACAGACAGGGCGTATTACGGTACTGAAGCTTTCTTT
TRBD1	TRBV5-6	NA	TRBJ1-2	CASSSTGGYGYTF	TGTGCCAGCAGCTCGACAGGGGGATATGGCTACACCTTC
NA	TRBV9	once	TRBJ2-1	CASSHGRQYNEQFF	TGTGCCAGCAGCCACGGCAGGCAGTACAATGAGCAGTTCTTC
NA	TRBV30	NA	TRBJ2-1	CAWTSNEQFF	TGTGCCTGGACCTCCAATGAGCAGTTCTTC
NA	TRBV7-9	NA	TRBJ2-7	CASSPTVYEQYF	TGTGCCAGCAGCCCCACGGTCTACGAGCAGTACTTC
NA	TRBV19	NA	TRBJ2-7	CASSVPTGNEQYF	TGTGCCAGTAGTGTCCCTACAGGAAACGAGCAGTACTTC
NA	TRBV28	NA	TRBJ2-7	CASRTGTYEQYF	TGTGCCAGCAGAACCGGGACCTACGAGCAGTACTTC
NA	TRBV13	NA	TRBJ1-2	CASSLYQGSDGYTF	TGTGCCAGCAGCTTATACCAGGGATCGGATGGCTACACCTTC
NA	TRBV28	NA	TRBJ1-5	CASSPAGGGQPQHF	TGTGCCAGCAGTCCCGCGGGGGGGGGTCAGCCCCAGCATTTT
TRBD1	TRBV27	NA	TRBJ1-5	CASSEQGNNQPQHF	TGTGCCAGCAGTGAACAGGGGAACAATCAGCCCCAGCATTTT
TRBD2	TRBV19	NA	TRBJ2-7	CASSSKRDYSGYEQYF	TGTGCCAGTAGTTCAAAAAGGGACTACTCGGGCTACGAGCAGTACTTC
TRBD1	TRBV7-9	NA	TRBJ2-7	CASSGTASRYEQYF	TGTGCCAGCAGCGGGACAGCCAGCCGGTACGAGCAGTACTTC
NA	TRBV4-2	NA	TRBJ2-1	CASSHTSLSYNEQFF	TGTGCCAGCAGCCACACTAGCCTTTCCTACAATGAGCAGTTCTTC